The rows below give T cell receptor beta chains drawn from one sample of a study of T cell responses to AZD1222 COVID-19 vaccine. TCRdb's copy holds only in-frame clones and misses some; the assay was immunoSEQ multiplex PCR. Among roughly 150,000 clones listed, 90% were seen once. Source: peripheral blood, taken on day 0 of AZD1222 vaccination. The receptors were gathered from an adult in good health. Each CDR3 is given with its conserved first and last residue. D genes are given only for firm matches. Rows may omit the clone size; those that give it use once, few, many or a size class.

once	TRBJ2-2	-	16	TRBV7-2	TGTGCCAGCAGCTTAGGTGGTAGTTTAACGGCCGGGGAGCTGTTTTTT	CASSLGGSLTAGELFF
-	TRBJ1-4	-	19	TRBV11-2	TGTGCCAGCAGCTTAGACCCCAGGTCGGGGTCGGCAACTAATGAAAAACTGTTTTTT	CASSLDPRSGSATNEKLFF
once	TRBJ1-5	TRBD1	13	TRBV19	TGTGCCAGTACCAGGGACAGAGAGCAGCCCCAGCATTTT	CASTRDREQPQHF
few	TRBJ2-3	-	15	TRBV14	TGTGCCAGCAGCCAAGCTCTAGGCAACACAGATACGCAGTATTTT	CASSQALGNTDTQYF
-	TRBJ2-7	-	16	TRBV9	TGTGCCAGCAGCCGGAAACCCGGGACATCCTCCTACGAGCAGTACTTC	CASSRKPGTSSYEQYF
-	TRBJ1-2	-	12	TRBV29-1	TGCAGCGTTGAACCCGACAGTCCGGGCTACACCTTC	CSVEPDSPGYTF
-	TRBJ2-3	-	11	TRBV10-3	TGTGCCATCGGGCCCGCAGATACGCAGTATTTT	CAIGPADTQYF
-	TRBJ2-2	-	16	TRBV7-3	TGTGCCAGCAGCCTAAGGGGGGCAAGCGGTACCGGGGAGCTGTTTTTT	CASSLRGASGTGELFF
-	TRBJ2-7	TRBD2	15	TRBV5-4	TGTGCCAGCAGCCAGGGACTAGCGGGCGCCTACGAGCAGTACTTC	CASSQGLAGAYEQYF
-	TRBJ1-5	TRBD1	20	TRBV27	TGTGCCAGCAGCTCCGGGGCGGCCTGGGGGACAGACTATAGCAATCAGCCCCAGCATTTT	CASSSGAAWGTDYSNQPQHF
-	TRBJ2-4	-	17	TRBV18	TGTGCCAGCTCACAGACTGGACAGACCCGTGTCAAAAACATTCAGTACTTC	CASSQTGQTRVKNIQYF
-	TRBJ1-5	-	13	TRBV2	TGTGCCAGCAGTGGTGATAGCAATCAGCCCCAGCATTTT	CASSGDSNQPQHF
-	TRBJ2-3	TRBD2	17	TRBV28	TGTGCCACCTATGAGGTAGCGGGAGTCACTAGCACAGATACGCAGTATTTT	CATYEVAGVTSTDTQYF
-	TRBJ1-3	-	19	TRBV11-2	TGTGCCAGCAGCTTAAGGGGGGCGGGCAGGGCGACCTCTGGAAACACCATATATTTT	CASSLRGAGRATSGNTIYF
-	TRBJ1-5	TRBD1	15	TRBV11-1	TGTGCCAGCAGCTCCGGGACAGAAGGCAATCAGCCCCAGCATTTT	CASSSGTEGNQPQHF
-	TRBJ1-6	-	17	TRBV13	TGTGCCAGCAGAATGGAGGGACTTCGGGGCCATAATTCACCCCTCCACTTT	CASRMEGLRGHNSPLHF
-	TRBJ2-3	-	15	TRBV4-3	TGCGCCAGCAGCCAAGAAAGGGAGAGCACAGATACGCAGTATTTT	CASSQERESTDTQYF
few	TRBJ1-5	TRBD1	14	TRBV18	TGTGCCAGCTCGGCGGACAGGGTCAATCAGCCCCAGCATTTT	CASSADRVNQPQHF
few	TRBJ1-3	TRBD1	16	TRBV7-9	TGTGCCAGCAGCCCGCGACAGGGGCGCTCTGGAAACACCATATATTTT	CASSPRQGRSGNTIYF
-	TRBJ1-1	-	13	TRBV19	TGTGCCAGTAGTATCCTTCAGAACACTGAAGCTTTCTTT	CASSILQNTEAFF
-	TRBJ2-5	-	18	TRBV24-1	TGTGCCACCAGTGATTTGAACACAGGTCCAGCGACCAAAGAGACCCAGTACTTC	CATSDLNTGPATKETQYF
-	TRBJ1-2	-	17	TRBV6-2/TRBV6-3	TGTGCCAGCAGTTTCATCATCGAGGGGCATAATAACTATGGCTACACCTTC	CASSFIIEGHNNYGYTF
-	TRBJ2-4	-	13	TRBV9	TGTGCCAGCAGCGTAGGGGCGATAAACATTCAGTACTTC	CASSVGAINIQYF
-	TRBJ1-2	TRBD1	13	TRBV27	TGTGCCAGTAGACGGACAGGGAACTATGGCTACACCTTC	CASRRTGNYGYTF
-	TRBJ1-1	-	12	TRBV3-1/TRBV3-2	TGTGCCAGCAGCCAAGGGGGGACGGAGGCTTTCTTT	CASSQGGTEAFF
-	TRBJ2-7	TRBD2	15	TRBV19	TGTGCCAGTAGTATAACCCTAGCGGTCTCCTACGAGCAGTACTTC	CASSITLAVSYEQYF
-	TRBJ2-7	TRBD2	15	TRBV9	TGTGCCAGCAGTGCCGGGTGGACTAGCGGTGGCGAGCAGTACTTC	CASSAGWTSGGEQYF
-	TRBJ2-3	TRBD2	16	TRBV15	TGTGCCACCAGCGAAGGGGTAGCGGGAGCTGGAGATACGCAGTATTTT	CATSEGVAGAGDTQYF
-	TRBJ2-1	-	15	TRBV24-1	TGTGCCACCAGTGACCGGGACCCCGCGTTCAATGAGCAGTTCTTC	CATSDRDPAFNEQFF
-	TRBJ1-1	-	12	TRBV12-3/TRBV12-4	TGTGCCAGCAGTTTGGAGGGGTTGGTAGCTTTCTTT	CASSLEGLVAFF
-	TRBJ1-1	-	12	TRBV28	TGTGCCAGCTCCCCCCTCAAGTGGGAAGCTTTCTTT	CASSPLKWEAFF
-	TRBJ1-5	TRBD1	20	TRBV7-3	TGTGCCAGCAGCCCTGGGGACAGAACAAACGAGAGGTATAGCAATCAGCCCCAGCATTTT	CASSPGDRTNERYSNQPQHF
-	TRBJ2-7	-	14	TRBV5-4	TGTGCCAGCAGCTTTTACGGAGACTCCTACGAGCAGTACTTC	CASSFYGDSYEQYF
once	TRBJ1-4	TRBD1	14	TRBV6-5	TGTGCCAGCACTACCTACGACAGGGATGAAAAACTGTTTTTT	CASTTYDRDEKLFF
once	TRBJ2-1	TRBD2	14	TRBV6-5	TGTGCCAGCAGGGGGACTAGCGGTAACAATGAGCAGTTCTTC	CASRGTSGNNEQFF
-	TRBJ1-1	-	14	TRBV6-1	TGTGCCAGCAGTGAAAGGTGGGGGGACACTGAAGCTTTCTTT	CASSERWGDTEAFF
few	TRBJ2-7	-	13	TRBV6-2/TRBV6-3	TGTGCCAGCAGTTACAACCAGCACGACGAGCAGTACTTC	CASSYNQHDEQYF
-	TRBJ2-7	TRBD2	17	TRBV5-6	TGTGCCAGCAGCTCCGGGACTAGCGGGAGTCGGACCTACGAGCAGTACTTC	CASSSGTSGSRTYEQYF
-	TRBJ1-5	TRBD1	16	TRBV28	TGTGCCAGCAGTTCCATTGGGACAGGGGAGGTTCAGCCCCAGCATTTT	CASSSIGTGEVQPQHF
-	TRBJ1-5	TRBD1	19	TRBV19	TGTGCCAGTAGTCCTAAATGGGGGGACAGAGGTTTTGGCAATCAGCCCCAGCATTTT	CASSPKWGDRGFGNQPQHF
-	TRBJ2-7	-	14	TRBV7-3	TGTGCCAGCAGCTTAAGGGCAGGGATGTCCGAGCAGTACTTC	CASSLRAGMSEQYF
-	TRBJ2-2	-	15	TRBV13	TGTGCCAGCAGCCCTAGCACTAGAGGCACCGGGGAGCTGTTTTTT	CASSPSTRGTGELFF
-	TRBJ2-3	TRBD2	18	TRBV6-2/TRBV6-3	TGTGCCAGCAGTTACCTCCTTGGGGCGGGAGGAGTCACAGATACGCAGTATTTT	CASSYLLGAGGVTDTQYF
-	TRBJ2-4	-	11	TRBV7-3	TGTGCCAGCAGCTCAGGACGAGTTTTGTACTTC	CASSSGRVLYF
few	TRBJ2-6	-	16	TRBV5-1	TGCGCCAGCAGAGAAAGTACGCAGTCTGGGGCCAACGTCCTGACTTTC	CASRESTQSGANVLTF
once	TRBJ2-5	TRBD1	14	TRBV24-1	TGTGCCACCAGCCACAGGGGTCCCCAAGAGACCCAGTACTTC	CATSHRGPQETQYF
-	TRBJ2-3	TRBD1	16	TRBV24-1	TGTGCCACCAGTGATCAGGACAGGGGGACGACAGATACGCAGTATTTT	CATSDQDRGTTDTQYF
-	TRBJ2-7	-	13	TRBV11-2	TGTGCCAGCAGCTCCAGGGAAACCTACGAGCAGTACTTC	CASSSRETYEQYF
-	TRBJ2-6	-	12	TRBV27	TGTGCCAGCAAAAGTGGGGCCAACGTCCTGACTTTC	CASKSGANVLTF
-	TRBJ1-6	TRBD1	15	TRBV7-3	TGTGCCAGCAGCCAACAGGGGCTCGGGAATTCACCCCTCCACTTT	CASSQQGLGNSPLHF
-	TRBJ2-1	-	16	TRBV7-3	TGTGCCAGCAGCCTCCTTACAGGCCCTCTCTACAATGAGCAGTTCTTC	CASSLLTGPLYNEQFF
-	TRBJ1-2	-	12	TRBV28	TGTGCCAGCAGCCTAGGTAGCTATGGCTACACCTTC	CASSLGSYGYTF
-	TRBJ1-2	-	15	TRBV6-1	TGTGCCAGCAGTGAAGCGTGGGGGGCGCTCTATGGCTACACCTTC	CASSEAWGALYGYTF
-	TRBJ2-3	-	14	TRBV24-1	TGTGCCACCAGTGATAGGAGTGGGGCGTATACGCAGTATTTT	CATSDRSGAYTQYF
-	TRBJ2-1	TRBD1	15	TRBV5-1	TGCGCCAGCAGATACAGGGGAAATACCTACAATGAGCAGTTCTTC	CASRYRGNTYNEQFF
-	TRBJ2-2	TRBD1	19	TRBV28	TGTGCCAGCAGCCTAGCCGGGGGACAGGTTTTCCTCAACACCGGGGAGCTGTTTTTT	CASSLAGGQVFLNTGELFF
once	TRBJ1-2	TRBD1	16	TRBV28	TGTGCCAGCAGTTTATCGGGTACAGGGGATGTGTATGGCTACACCTTC	CASSLSGTGDVYGYTF
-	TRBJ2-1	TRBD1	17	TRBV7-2	TGTGCCAGCAGTTTTAGTCCGGGACAGGGCCCCTACAATGAGCAGTTCTTC	CASSFSPGQGPYNEQFF
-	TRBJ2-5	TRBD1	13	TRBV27	TGTGCCAGCAGTTTCGGACAGGCGGAGACCCAGTACTTC	CASSFGQAETQYF
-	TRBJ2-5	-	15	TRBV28	TGTGCCAGCAGTTTAGGAGGGCGAGGAGGGGAGACCCAGTACTTC	CASSLGGRGGETQYF